This T cell receptor beta chain is from a study of blood T cell repertoires in COVID-19. Study-wide background: Italy, Spain and the United States were the sources of the convalescent and acute COVID-19 samples. The cDNA or gDNA used as material had been derived from T cells, B-cell-depleted T cells, or PBMCs.

Original data processing: Reference gene primer amplification in the assay estimated nucleated cell counts. Produced via immunoSEQ multiplex PCR; TCRdb's table is partial and in-frame only. V, J and clone size were drawn from that table, and D and trimming were deduced from the DNA. Counted here are some 60,000 clones, 91% occurring once; the ten biggest clones make up 2% to 2.5%. The V end lost 4 bases, the J end lost 2 bases, and 8 bases lay between the germline ends. CDR3 length: 13 amino acids. Germline CDR1 is LNHDA and CDR2 is SQIVND (reference sequence). The chain links TRBV19 to TRBJ1-1, with no clear D. Sequenced material: peripheral blood. The sequence was collected from a man in his 60s with acute or convalescent COVID-19. This CDR3 is CASSSQINTEAFF. CDR3 bases: TGTGCCAGTAGTAGCCAGATCAACACTGAAGCTTTCTTT.